Below are 32 T cell receptor beta chains sequenced from a single sample in a study of shared clonotypes between healthy human individuals. Repertoires were generated with immunoSEQ multiplex PCR, while TCRdb's copy carries only in-frame clones and drops some. This sample has 950,000 to 1,200,000 clones, with 77% found just once. The sequenced material came from memory CD4+ T cells from PBMCs. Subset of the sample: CD45RA-negative fraction. Source of these receptors: a man younger than 35 in good health. Some clones in this sample may be carry-over from other donors' samples.

The J gene is TRBJ1-1, the V gene TRBV7-9; D unclear. V was clipped by 7 bases and J by 5 bases, with 14 bases between them. There are 13 residues in the CDR3. The germline gives CDR1 SEHNR, CDR2 FQNEAQ (reference sequence). The CDR3 region has the DNA TGTGCCAGCATTAGGGCCACGGGGACTGAAGCTTTCTTT. Protein product: CASIRATGTEAFF.

About this clone itself: Relative to the germline gene, one junction end is altered; a read error may explain this. The V and J genes are TRBV7-3 and TRBJ2-5; maybe TRBD1 (5 bases). Germline values: CDR1 SGHTA, CDR2 FQGTGA. The CDR3 totals 13 residues. CDR3 nucleotide sequence: TGTGCCAGCCGCTTCCAAGCGACAGATACCCAGTACTTC. Translating gives CASRFQATDTQYF.

For this clone: This sample includes further DNA sequences coding for the same CDR3. The chain links TRBV15 to TRBJ2-3; D unclear. CDR1 and CDR2 from the germline V gene are LNHNV and YYDKDF (reference sequence). The CDR3 totals 12 residues. V was pared by 3 bases and J by 6 bases, with 7 bases between. The CDR3 here is CATSRVEDTQYF. The CDR3 coding sequence is TGTGCCACCAGCAGGGTGGAGGATACGCAGTATTTT.

The chain is built from TRBV7-9 and TRBJ2-3, with 10 nucleotides matching TRBD1. The J segment lost 5 bases and the V segment lost 3 bases, leaving 5 bases of the junction unmatched. The CDR3 runs 15 residues. Germline-derived CDR1 and CDR2 are SEHNR and FQNEAQ (reference sequence). The CDR3 reads CASSFQDRGGDTQYF. CDR3 DNA: TGTGCCAGCAGCTTCCAGGACAGGGGGGGAGATACGCAGTATTTT. Variable domain in full (rest from reference TRBV7-9 and TRBJ2-3): DTGVSQNPRHKITKRGQNVTFRCDPISEHNRLYWYRQTLGQGPEFLTYFQNEAQLEKSRLLSDRFSAERPKGSFSTLEIQRTEQGDSAMYLCASSFQDRGGDTQYFGPGTRLTVL.

The V call is TRBV6-5, the J call TRBJ1-1; D is possibly TRBD1 (5 bases). CDR1 MNHEY and CDR2 SVGAGI come from the germline V gene. V lost 5 bases to trimming and J lost 3 bases, with 13 bases between them. This CDR3 contains 14 residues. The CDR3 DNA sequence: TGTGCCAGCAGTAAACCGGGACTAGACACTGAAGCTTTCTTT. Protein product: CASSKPGLDTEAFF.

The CDR3: CARGREGSEQYF. For the CDR3, the DNA is TGCGCCAGGGGGCGGGAGGGTAGCGAGCAGTACTTC. The rearrangement uses TRBV10-1 and TRBJ2-7; 9 bases align to TRBD2. With 9 bases clipped from V and 6 bases from J, the junction kept 6 bases outside the gene matches. Germline V gene sequence: CDR1 WNHNN, CDR2 SYGVQD (reference sequence). The CDR3 runs 12 residues.

The rearrangement joins TRBV6-6 to TRBJ2-7, with D perhaps matching TRBD2 (5 bases). The CDR3 has 13 residues. Trimming stripped 5 bases from V and 2 bases from J, with 10 bases between. In germline, CDR1 is MNHNY, CDR2 SVGAGI (reference sequence). The CDR3, as DNA: TGTGCCAGCAGTCCGCCCGGGGCCTACGAGCAGTACTTC. Amino acids: CASSPPGAYEQYF.

CDR3 in DNA: TGTGCCAGCGGGGGCGCGAGGACTGAAGCTTTCTTT. Its translation: CASGGARTEAFF. The chain couples TRBV2 to TRBJ1-1; weak D call: TRBD1 (6 bases). The CDR3 has 12 residues. V lost 8 bases, J lost 5 bases, and 12 bases lay in between. CDR1 is SNHLY, CDR2 FYNNEI, per germline.

Details on this clone: This may come from a read error, since a much larger clone is one base off. Other DNA sequences in the same sample also yield this CDR3. The chain combines TRBV30 with TRBJ2-5; 12 bases align to TRBD2. The CDR3 totals 14 residues. V was clipped by 2 bases and J by 4 bases; unmatched bases: 2. Germline lookup yields CDR1 GTSNPN and CDR2 SVGIG (reference sequence). In nucleotides, the CDR3 is TGTGCCTGGAGTCAGGGACTAGCGGGAGAGACCCAGTACTTC. The encoded protein is CAWSQGLAGETQYF.

The chain joins TRBV4-1 to TRBJ2-7; no reliable D call. Trimming cost V 0 bases and J 9 bases, with 12 bases left between them. Germline CDR1 and CDR2: MGHRA and YSYEKL. The CDR3 covers 13 residues. CDR3 sequence: CASSQEWRSAQYF. The DNA for the CDR3 is TGCGCCAGCAGCCAAGAGTGGCGGAGTGCGCAGTACTTC.

This clone was picked up a small number of times. The chain recombines TRBV2 with TRBJ1-1; no definite D call. Germline CDR1 and CDR2: SNHLY and FYNNEI. The CDR3 totals 14 residues. Trimming left V 6 bases short and J 0 bases short, with 11 bases between. DNA of the CDR3: TGTGCCAGCAGCTGGACCGTCCTGAACACTGAAGCTTTCTTT. It codes for CASSWTVLNTEAFF.

V is TRBV19 and J is TRBJ1-3; D gene unclear. Trimming removed 2 bases at V and 12 bases at J, with 14 bases between. The germline CDR1 and CDR2 sequences are LNHDA and SQIVND (reference sequence). The CDR3 has 13 amino acids. This chain's CDR3 is CASSITATPDIYF. DNA for the CDR3: TGTGCCAGTAGTATAACTGCGACCCCGGACATATATTTT.

The sample holds a few counts of this clone. This rearrangement joins TRBV11-3 to TRBJ1-2; tentatively, D is TRBD1 (6 bases). The germline V gene has CDR1 SGHNT and CDR2 YENEEA. The CDR3 length is 16 residues. V was shortened by 7 bases and J by 4 bases, with 22 bases between the two germline ends. CDR3 residues: CASNRQTPGHLYGYTF. The CDR3, as DNA: TGTGCCAGCAACAGACAAACTCCGGGACATCTCTATGGCTACACCTTC.

The rearrangement uses TRBV7-9 and TRBJ2-6; D is undetermined. Trimming removed 3 bases from V and 11 bases from J, with 5 bases in between. This CDR3 is 11 amino acids long. The germline V gene encodes CDR1 SEHNR and CDR2 FQNEAQ (reference sequence). The CDR3 protein is CASSFGDVLTF. The CDR3 coding sequence is TGTGCCAGCAGCTTTGGGGACGTCCTGACTTTC.

The chain combines TRBV5-1 with TRBJ2-7, with D unresolved. The CDR3 sequence is 14 residues long. Germline values: CDR1 SGHRS, CDR2 YFSETQ. The ends were cut back, 5 bases at V and 5 bases at J, with 17 bases in the middle. CDR3 residues: CASRGNYGLDEQYF. DNA for the CDR3: TGCGCCAGCAGGGGAAATTACGGGTTAGACGAGCAGTACTTC.

The chain carries TRBV28 and TRBJ2-1; 10 bases agree with TRBD1. Germline-derived CDR1 and CDR2 are MDHEN and SYDVKM. The ends lost 6 bases at V and 14 bases at J; junction bases unmatched: 4. This CDR3 is 11 amino acids long. DNA of the CDR3: TGTGCCAGCAGGACCGGGACAGGGGAGTTCTTC. Protein product: CASRTGTGEFF.

V gene TRBV6-5 combines with J gene TRBJ1-2, with TRBD1 as a possible D gene (5 bases). In germline, CDR1 is MNHEY, CDR2 SVGAGI. CDR3 length: 12 residues. Trimming cost V 6 bases and J 8 bases, with 13 bases left between them. CDR3 sequence: CASSDGGRGYTF. The CDR3 bases are TGTGCCAGCAGCGACGGGGGTAGGGGCTACACCTTC.

The genes are TRBV7-9 and TRBJ2-7, with TRBD1 identical over 7 bases. V shed 2 bases, J shed 6 bases, and the junction held 10 bases outside the gene matches. Germline CDR1 SEHNR, CDR2 FQNEAQ (reference sequence). This CDR3 comprises 15 residues. The CDR3 spells CASSLRQGGRGEQYF. CDR3 sequence (DNA): TGTGCCAGCAGCTTAAGACAAGGGGGCCGGGGCGAGCAGTACTTC.

The chain combines TRBV6-1 with TRBJ1-2; TRBD1 aligns across 7 bases. V shed 6 bases and J 10 bases; nucleotides not matched to a gene: 14. The CDR3 loop spans 14 amino acids. Germline V gives CDR1 MNHNS, CDR2 SASEGT. CDR3 region: CASSGTANARDYTF. The CDR3 DNA reads TGTGCCAGCAGCGGGACAGCAAATGCTCGAGACTACACCTTC.

This clone was detected only a few times. The chain uses TRBV7-7 and TRBJ1-5; 11 bases are a match to TRBD1. Germline V gives CDR1 SSHAT, CDR2 FNYEAQ (reference sequence). The CDR3 sequence is 18 residues long. V lost 2 bases and J lost 5; bases outside the gene matches: 11. The CDR3 region has the DNA TGTGCCAGCAGCTTAAGTTGGGCCGGGACAGGGGGGGATCAGCCCCAGCATTTT. Amino acids: CASSLSWAGTGGDQPQHF.

The J gene is TRBJ1-1, the V gene TRBV28, with TRBD1 as a possible D gene (5 bases). Trimming pared 0 bases from V and 5 bases from J, leaving 13 bases between. The germline gives CDR1 MDHEN, CDR2 SYDVKM. The CDR3 is 15 residues long. CDR3 in DNA: TGTGCCAGCAGTTTATGGGGGGGAGGAGGGACTGAAGCTTTCTTT. Protein sequence: CASSLWGGGGTEAFF.

The chain couples TRBV6-5 to TRBJ1-2, with 9 nucleotides matching TRBD1. The CDR3 loop spans 15 amino acids. Germline V gene data show CDR1 as MNHEY and CDR2 as SVGAGI. The junction had 10 bases not matched to a gene; V was cut back by 4 bases and J by 7 bases. CDR3 nucleotide sequence: TGTGCCAGCAGTTTCACCCCTACAGGGGGCTTTGGCTACACCTTC. Translated, it gives CASSFTPTGGFGYTF.

J is TRBJ2-1 and V is TRBV7-8, with TRBD1 identical over 11 bases. V lost 4 bases and J lost 4; bases outside the gene matches: 3. The CDR3 runs to 15 residues. CDR1 is SGHVS, CDR2 FQNEAQ, per germline. The CDR3 nucleotides are TGTGCCAGCAGCTACGGACAGGGGGCTTACAATGAGCAGTTCTTC. Amino acid sequence: CASSYGQGAYNEQFF.

This chain joins TRBV2 and TRBJ2-5; 7 bases fit TRBD1. CDR3 length equals 15 residues. CDR1 is SNHLY, CDR2 FYNNEI, per germline. V shed 0 bases, J shed 7 bases, and the junction held 8 bases outside the gene matches. DNA for the CDR3: TGTGCCAGCAGTGAAGCGGGCAGGGGGTGGGTGACCCAGTACTTC. Its translation: CASSEAGRGWVTQYF.

The chain combines TRBV18 with TRBJ2-5, with TRBD2 as a possible D gene (5 bases). The CDR3 sequence is 16 residues long. The V end was cut by 2 bases, the J end by 5 bases, with 18 bases between. The germline gives CDR1 KGHSH, CDR2 LQKENI. CDR3 nucleotide sequence: TGTGCCAGCTCACCAGGCGGGCCCACAACCGGGGAGACCCAGTACTTC. Amino acid sequence: CASSPGGPTTGETQYF.

The CDR3 DNA reads as TGTGCCAGTAGACTAGCGGGACTAGAGACCCAGTACTTC. Its translation: CASRLAGLETQYF. The chain recombines TRBV2 with TRBJ2-5; 11 bases align to TRBD2. The CDR3 totals 13 residues. Germline V gene lookup returns CDR1 SNHLY and CDR2 FYNNEI. V shed 9 bases and J 4 bases; nucleotides not matched to a gene: 4. The whole variable domain, remainder taken from reference TRBV2 and TRBJ2-5, is EPEVTQTPSHQVTQMGQEVILRCVPISNHLYFYWYRQILGQKVEFLVSFYNNEISEKSEIFDDQFSVERPDGSNFTLKIRSTKLEDSAMYFCASRLAGLETQYFGPGTRLLVL.

This clone came up once. The V call is TRBV14, the J call TRBJ2-7, with no clear D. Germline V gene lookup returns CDR1 SGHDN and CDR2 FVKESK. V gave up 4 bases and J gave up 2 bases, with 6 bases separating them. This CDR3 is built from 12 residues. CDR3 sequence reads: CASSPAAYEQYF. The CDR3 DNA reads as TGTGCCAGCAGCCCGGCGGCCTACGAGCAGTACTTC.

V is TRBV9 and J is TRBJ2-7; 7 bases map to TRBD1. The V and J ends lost 4 bases and 7 bases, in that order; junction bases with no gene match: 14. This CDR3 contains 15 residues. Looked up from germline, CDR1 is SGDLS and CDR2 is YYNGEE. The CDR3 region has the DNA TGTGCCAGCAGCCCCCTGGGACAGTTCGCGAGAGAGCAGTACTTC. Amino acids: CASSPLGQFAREQYF.

The chain is built from TRBV5-1 and TRBJ2-5, with a tentative D call TRBD2 (6 bases). The CDR3 extends over 15 amino acids. Trimming removed 2 bases at V and 4 bases at J, with 15 bases between. The germline V gene has CDR1 SGHRS and CDR2 YFSETQ. The CDR3 here is CASSFLGGGVETQYF. DNA of the CDR3: TGCGCCAGCAGCTTTTTGGGGGGAGGAGTAGAGACCCAGTACTTC.

The chain recombines TRBV11-3 with TRBJ2-5, with TRBD1 matching over 9 bases. The CDR3 runs 15 residues. After removal of 5 bases from V and 1 base from J, the junction contained 5 bases not matched to a gene. Germline CDR1 is SGHNT and CDR2 is YENEEA. This chain's CDR3 is CASSTGGRSQETQYF. The CDR3 nucleotides are TGTGCCAGCAGCACAGGGGGCCGATCCCAAGAGACCCAGTACTTC.

The sample holds one count of this clone. The chain employs TRBV7-7 and TRBJ2-3, with a weak D call TRBD2 (6 bases). In germline, CDR1 is SSHAT, CDR2 FNYEAQ (reference sequence). Trimming cost V 5 bases and J 11 bases, with 17 bases left between them. The CDR3 sequence is 13 residues long. CDR3 region: CASSPRGFGLQYF. CDR3 DNA sequence: TGTGCCAGCAGCCCTCGGGGGTTCGGCCTGCAGTATTTT.

The chain is built from TRBV7-9 and TRBJ1-3; D unresolved. The CDR3 extends over 16 amino acids. From germline, CDR1 is SEHNR and CDR2 FQNEAQ (reference sequence). V lost 1 base and J lost 4, with 14 bases in between. CDR3 region: CASSLEKRAPGNTIYF. CDR3 nucleotides: TGTGCCAGCAGCTTAGAGAAGAGGGCGCCGGGAAACACCATATATTTT. Combining the CDR3 with reference TRBV7-9 and TRBJ1-3 gives the whole variable domain DTGVSQNPRHKITKRGQNVTFRCDPISEHNRLYWYRQTLGQGPEFLTYFQNEAQLEKSRLLSDRFSAERPKGSFSTLEIQRTEQGDSAMYLCASSLEKRAPGNTIYFGEGSWLTVV.